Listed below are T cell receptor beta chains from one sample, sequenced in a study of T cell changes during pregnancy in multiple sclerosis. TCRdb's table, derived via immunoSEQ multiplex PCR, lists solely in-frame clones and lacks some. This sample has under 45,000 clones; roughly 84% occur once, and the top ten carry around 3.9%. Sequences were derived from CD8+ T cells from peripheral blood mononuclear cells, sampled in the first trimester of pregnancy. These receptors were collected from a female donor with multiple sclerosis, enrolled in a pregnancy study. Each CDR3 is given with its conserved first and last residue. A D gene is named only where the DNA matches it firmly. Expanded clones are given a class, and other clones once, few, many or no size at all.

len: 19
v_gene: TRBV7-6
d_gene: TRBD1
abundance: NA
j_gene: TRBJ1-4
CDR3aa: CASSLAAPGTAATNEKLFF
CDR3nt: TGTGCCAGCAGCTTAGCGGCACCCGGGACAGCGGCAACTAATGAAAAACTGTTTTTT

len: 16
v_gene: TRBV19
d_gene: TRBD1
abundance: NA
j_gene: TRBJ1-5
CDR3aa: CASSIAGQGVRQPQHF
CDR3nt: TGTGCCAGTAGTATAGCCGGACAGGGGGTTCGACAGCCCCAGCATTTT

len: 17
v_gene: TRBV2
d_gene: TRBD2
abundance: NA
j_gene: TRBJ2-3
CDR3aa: CASRGPSGGTSTDTQYF
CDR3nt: TGTGCCAGCAGGGGCCCGAGCGGGGGTACTAGCACAGATACGCAGTATTTT

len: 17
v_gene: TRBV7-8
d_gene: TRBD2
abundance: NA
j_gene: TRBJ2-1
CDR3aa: CASSPIIGGGAGNEQFF
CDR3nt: TGTGCCAGCAGCCCGATAATCGGCGGGGGGGCGGGGAATGAGCAGTTCTTC

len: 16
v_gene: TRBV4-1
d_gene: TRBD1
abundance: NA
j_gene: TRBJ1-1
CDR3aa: CASSPRQGATGTEAFF
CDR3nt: TGCGCCAGCAGCCCTCGACAGGGGGCTACAGGCACTGAAGCTTTCTTT

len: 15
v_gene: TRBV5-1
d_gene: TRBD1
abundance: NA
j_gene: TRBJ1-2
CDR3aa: CASSLEGTGEYGYTF
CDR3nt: TGCGCCAGCAGCTTGGAGGGGACAGGGGAATATGGCTACACCTTC

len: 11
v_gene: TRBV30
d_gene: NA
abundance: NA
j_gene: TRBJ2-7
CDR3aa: CARGSSYEQYF
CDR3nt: TGTGCCCGGGGGAGCTCCTACGAGCAGTACTTC

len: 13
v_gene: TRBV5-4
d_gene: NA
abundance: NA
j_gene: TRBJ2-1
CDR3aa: CASSSWRLDEQFF
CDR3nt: TGTGCCAGCAGCTCCTGGAGGCTTGATGAGCAGTTCTTC

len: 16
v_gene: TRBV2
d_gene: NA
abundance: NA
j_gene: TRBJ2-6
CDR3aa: CASSEGPPSGANVLTF
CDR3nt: TGTGCCAGCAGTGAAGGGCCGCCCAGTGGGGCCAACGTCCTGACTTTC

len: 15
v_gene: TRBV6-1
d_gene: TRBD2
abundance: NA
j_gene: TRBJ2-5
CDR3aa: CASNLLAGGEETQYF
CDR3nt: TGTGCCAGCAACCTACTAGCGGGTGGGGAGGAGACCCAGTACTTC

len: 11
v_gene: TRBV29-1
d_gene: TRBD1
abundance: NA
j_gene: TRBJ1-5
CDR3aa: CSVELQGARHF
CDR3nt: TGCAGCGTGGAATTACAGGGGGCGCGGCATTTT

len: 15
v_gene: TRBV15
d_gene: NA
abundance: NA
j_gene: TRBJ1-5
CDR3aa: CATSSVPGDNQPQHF
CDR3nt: TGTGCCACCAGCAGTGTCCCAGGGGACAATCAGCCCCAGCATTTT

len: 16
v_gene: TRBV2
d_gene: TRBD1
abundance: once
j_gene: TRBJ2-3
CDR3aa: CASTGTRDRGTDTQYF
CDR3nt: TGTGCCTCCACCGGTACCCGGGACAGGGGCACAGATACGCAGTATTTT

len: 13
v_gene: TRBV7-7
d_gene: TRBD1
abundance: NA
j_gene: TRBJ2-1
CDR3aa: CASSLQGDNEQFF
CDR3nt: TGTGCTAGCAGCTTACAGGGGGACAATGAGCAGTTCTTC

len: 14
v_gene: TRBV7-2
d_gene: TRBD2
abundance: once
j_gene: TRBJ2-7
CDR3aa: CASSLSGGAYEQYF
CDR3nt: TGTGCCAGCAGCCTTAGCGGGGGGGCATACGAGCAGTACTTC

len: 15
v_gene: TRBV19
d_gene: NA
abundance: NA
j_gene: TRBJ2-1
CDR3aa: CASSPTVSSYNEQFF
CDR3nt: TGTGCCAGTAGTCCCACAGTCAGCTCCTACAATGAGCAGTTCTTC

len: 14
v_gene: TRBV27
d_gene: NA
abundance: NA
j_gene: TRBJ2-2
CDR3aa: CASSFTGLAGELFF
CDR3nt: TGTGCCAGCAGTTTTACAGGGTTGGCCGGGGAGCTGTTTTTT

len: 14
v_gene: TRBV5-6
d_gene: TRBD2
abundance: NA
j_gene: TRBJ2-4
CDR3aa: CASSWGLGVNIQYF
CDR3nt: TGTGCCAGCAGCTGGGGACTAGGGGTGAACATTCAGTACTTC

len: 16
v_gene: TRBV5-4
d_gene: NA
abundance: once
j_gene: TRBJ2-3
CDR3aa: CASSPIIVSPGDTQYF
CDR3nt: TGTGCCAGCAGCCCCATTATAGTTTCCCCGGGGGATACGCAGTATTTT

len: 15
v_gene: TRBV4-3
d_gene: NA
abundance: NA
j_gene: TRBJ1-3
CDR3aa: CASSQDGTYGNTIYF
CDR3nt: TGCGCCAGCAGCCAAGACGGGACATACGGAAACACCATATATTTT

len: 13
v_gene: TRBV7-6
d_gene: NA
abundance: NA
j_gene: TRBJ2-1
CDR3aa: CASSLGGGNEQFF
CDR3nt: TGTGCCAGCAGCTTAGGAGGGGGCAATGAGCAGTTCTTC

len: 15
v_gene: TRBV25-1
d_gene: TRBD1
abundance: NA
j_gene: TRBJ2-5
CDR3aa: CASSPWTGDVETQYF
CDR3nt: TGTGCCAGCAGTCCCTGGACAGGGGACGTAGAGACCCAGTACTTC

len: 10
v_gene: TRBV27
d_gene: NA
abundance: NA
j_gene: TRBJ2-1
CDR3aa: CASSFNEQFF
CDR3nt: TGTGCCAGCAGCTTCAATGAGCAGTTCTTC

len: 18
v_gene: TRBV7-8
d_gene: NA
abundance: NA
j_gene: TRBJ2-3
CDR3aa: CASSLAIGLGDSTDTQYF
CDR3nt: TGTGCCAGCAGCTTAGCAATTGGCCTGGGGGACTCCACAGATACGCAGTATTTT

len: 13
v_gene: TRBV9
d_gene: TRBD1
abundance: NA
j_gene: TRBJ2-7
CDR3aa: CASSVGTAYEQYF
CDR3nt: TGTGCCAGCAGCGTTGGGACAGCCTACGAGCAGTACTTC

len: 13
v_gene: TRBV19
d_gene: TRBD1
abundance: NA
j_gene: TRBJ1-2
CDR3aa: CASEDRGGYGYTF
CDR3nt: TGTGCCAGCGAAGACAGGGGCGGCTATGGCTACACCTTC

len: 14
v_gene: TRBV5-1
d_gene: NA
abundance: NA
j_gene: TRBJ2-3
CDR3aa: CASSLAGDIDTQYF
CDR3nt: TGCGCCAGCAGCTTGGCGGGGGATATAGATACGCAGTATTTT

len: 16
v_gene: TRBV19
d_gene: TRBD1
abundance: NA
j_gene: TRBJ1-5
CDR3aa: CATLPAVGQVNQPQHF
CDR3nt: TGTGCCACGCTCCCCGCGGTGGGACAGGTCAATCAGCCCCAGCATTTT

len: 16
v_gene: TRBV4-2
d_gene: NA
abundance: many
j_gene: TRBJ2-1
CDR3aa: CASSQSPGESYNEQFF
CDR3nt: TGTGCCAGCAGCCAATCCCCGGGGGAGTCCTACAATGAGCAGTTCTTC

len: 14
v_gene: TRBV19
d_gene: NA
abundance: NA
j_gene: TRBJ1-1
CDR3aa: CASSMENSGTEAFF
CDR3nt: TGTGCCAGTAGTATGGAGAATTCGGGGACTGAAGCTTTCTTT

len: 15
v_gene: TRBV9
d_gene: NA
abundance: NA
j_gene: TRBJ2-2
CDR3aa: CASSAREKGSGELFF
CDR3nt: TGTGCCAGCAGCGCGAGGGAGAAGGGATCCGGGGAGCTGTTTTTT

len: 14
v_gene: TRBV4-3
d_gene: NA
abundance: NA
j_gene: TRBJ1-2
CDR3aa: CASSQDEGVYGYTF
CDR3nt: TGCGCCAGCAGCCAAGATGAGGGGGTCTATGGCTACACCTTC

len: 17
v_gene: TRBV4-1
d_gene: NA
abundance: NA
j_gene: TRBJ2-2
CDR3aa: CASSQRGPPSNTGELFF
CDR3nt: TGCGCCAGCAGCCAAAGGGGCCCACCCTCGAACACCGGGGAGCTGTTTTTT

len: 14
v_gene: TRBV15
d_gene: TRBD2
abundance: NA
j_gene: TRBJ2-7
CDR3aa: CATSRGKRGYEQYF
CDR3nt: TGTGCCACCAGCAGAGGAAAGCGGGGATACGAGCAGTACTTC

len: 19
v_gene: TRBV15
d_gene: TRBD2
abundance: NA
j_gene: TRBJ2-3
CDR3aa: CATSWMGTSGGRHTDTQYF
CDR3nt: TGTGCCACCAGCTGGATGGGAACTAGCGGGGGGCGCCACACAGATACGCAGTATTTT

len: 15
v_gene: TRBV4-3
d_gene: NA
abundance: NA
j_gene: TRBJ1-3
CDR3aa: CASSQEGGAGNTIYF
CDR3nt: TGCGCCAGCAGCCAAGAAGGGGGAGCTGGAAACACCATATATTTT

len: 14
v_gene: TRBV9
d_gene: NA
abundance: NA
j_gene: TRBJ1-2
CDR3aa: CASSVGGGNYGYTF
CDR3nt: TGTGCCAGCAGCGTGGGAGGGGGGAACTATGGCTACACCTTC

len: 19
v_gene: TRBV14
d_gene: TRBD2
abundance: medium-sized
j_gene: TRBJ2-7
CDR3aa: CASSPKRVWGRGGSYEQYF
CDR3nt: TGTGCCAGCAGCCCGAAGAGAGTGTGGGGACGGGGGGGTTCCTACGAGCAGTACTTC

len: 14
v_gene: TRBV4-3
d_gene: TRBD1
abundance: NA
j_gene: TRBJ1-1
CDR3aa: CASSLTGGGTEAFF
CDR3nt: TGCGCCAGCAGCCTGACAGGGGGTGGCACTGAAGCTTTCTTT

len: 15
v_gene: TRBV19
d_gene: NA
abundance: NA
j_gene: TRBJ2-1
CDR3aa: CASNPSGASPPEQFF
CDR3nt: TGTGCCAGTAATCCCTCAGGGGCCTCCCCACCTGAGCAGTTCTTC

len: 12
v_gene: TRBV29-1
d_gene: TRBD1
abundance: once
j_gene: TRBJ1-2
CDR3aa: CSEEGTGFGYTF
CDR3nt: TGCAGTGAAGAGGGGACAGGGTTTGGCTACACCTTC

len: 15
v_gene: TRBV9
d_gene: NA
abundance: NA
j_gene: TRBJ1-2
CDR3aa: CASSVAGGEHYGYTF
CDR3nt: TGTGCCAGCAGCGTAGCCGGGGGAGAACACTATGGCTACACCTTC

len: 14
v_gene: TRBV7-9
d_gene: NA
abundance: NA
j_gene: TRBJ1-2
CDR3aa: CASSTGTKYYGYTF
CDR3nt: TGTGCCAGCAGCACCGGGACAAAATACTATGGCTACACCTTC

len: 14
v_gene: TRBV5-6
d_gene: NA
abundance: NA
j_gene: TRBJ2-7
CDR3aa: CASSLVSRVYEQYF
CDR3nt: TGTGCCAGCAGCTTGGTTTCCAGGGTCTACGAGCAGTACTTC

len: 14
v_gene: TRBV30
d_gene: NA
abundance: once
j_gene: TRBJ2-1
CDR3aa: CAWRRPPSYNEQFF
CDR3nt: TGTGCCTGGAGGCGGCCACCCTCCTACAATGAGCAGTTCTTC

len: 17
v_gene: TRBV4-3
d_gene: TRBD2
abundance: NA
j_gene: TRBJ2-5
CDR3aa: CASSQDPTSGGQETQYF
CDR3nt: TGCGCCAGCAGCCAAGATCCCACTAGCGGGGGTCAAGAGACCCAGTACTTC

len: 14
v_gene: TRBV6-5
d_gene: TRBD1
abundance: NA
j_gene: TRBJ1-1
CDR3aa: CASSYSQQGAEAFF
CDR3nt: TGTGCCAGCAGTTACTCCCAACAGGGGGCTGAAGCTTTCTTT

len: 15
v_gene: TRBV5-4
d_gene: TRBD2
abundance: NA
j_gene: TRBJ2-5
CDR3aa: CASSRWTSGQETQYF
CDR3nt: TGTGCCAGCAGCCGCTGGACTAGCGGTCAAGAGACCCAGTACTTC

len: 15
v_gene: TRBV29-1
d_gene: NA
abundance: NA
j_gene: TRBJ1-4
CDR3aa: CSVEDWTAEGEKLFF
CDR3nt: TGCAGCGTTGAAGATTGGACGGCCGAGGGTGAAAAACTGTTTTTT